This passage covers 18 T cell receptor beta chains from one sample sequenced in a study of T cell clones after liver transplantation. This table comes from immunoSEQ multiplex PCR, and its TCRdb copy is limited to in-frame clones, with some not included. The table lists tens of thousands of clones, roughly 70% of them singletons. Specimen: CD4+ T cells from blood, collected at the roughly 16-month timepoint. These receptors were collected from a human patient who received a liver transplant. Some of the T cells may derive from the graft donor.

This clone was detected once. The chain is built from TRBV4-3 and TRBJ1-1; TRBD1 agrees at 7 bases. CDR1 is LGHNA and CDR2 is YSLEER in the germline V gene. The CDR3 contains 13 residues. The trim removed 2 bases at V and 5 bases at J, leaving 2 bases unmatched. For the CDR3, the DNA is TGCGCCAGCAGCCAAATACAGGGGACTGAAGCTTTCTTT. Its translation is CASSQIQGTEAFF.

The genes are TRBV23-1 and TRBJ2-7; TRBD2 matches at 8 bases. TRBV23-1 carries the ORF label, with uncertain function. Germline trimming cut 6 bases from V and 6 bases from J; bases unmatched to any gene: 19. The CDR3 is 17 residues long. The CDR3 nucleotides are TGCGCCAGCAGGGTCCTTTGGTATATGACTAGCGATTGCGAGCAGTACGTC. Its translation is CASRVLWYMTSDCEQYV.

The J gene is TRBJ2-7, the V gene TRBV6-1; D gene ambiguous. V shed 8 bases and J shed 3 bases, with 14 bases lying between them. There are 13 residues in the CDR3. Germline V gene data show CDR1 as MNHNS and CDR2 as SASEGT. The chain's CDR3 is CASSAQSNYEQYV. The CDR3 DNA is TGTGCCAGCTCCGCCCAGTCCAACTACGAGCAGTACGTC.

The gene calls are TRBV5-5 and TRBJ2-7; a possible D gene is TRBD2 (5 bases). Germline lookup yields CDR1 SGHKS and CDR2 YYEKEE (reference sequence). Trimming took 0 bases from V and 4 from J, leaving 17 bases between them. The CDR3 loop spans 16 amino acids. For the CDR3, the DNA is TGTGCCAGCAGCTTGGCCCGCCTAGCCAACAGTTACGAGCAGTACGTC. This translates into CASSLARLANSYEQYV.

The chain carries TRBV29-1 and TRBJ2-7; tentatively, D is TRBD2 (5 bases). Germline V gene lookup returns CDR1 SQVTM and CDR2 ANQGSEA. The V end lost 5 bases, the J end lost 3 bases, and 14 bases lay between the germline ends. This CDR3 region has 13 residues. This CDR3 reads CSVSIGRDYEQYF. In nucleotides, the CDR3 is TGCAGCGTTTCGATCGGTCGGGACTACGAGCAGTACTTC.

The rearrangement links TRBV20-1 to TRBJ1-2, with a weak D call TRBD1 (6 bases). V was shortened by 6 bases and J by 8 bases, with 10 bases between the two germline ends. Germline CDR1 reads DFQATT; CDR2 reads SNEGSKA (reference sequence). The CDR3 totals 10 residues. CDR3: CSAPGEGYTF. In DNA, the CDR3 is TGCAGTGCCCCAGGGGAGGGCTACACCTTC.

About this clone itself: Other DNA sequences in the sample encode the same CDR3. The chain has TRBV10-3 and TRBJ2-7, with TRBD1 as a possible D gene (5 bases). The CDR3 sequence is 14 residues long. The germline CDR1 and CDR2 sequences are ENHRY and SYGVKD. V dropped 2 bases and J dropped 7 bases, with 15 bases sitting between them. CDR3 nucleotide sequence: TGTGCCATCAGTGAGGGCAGGGCTGTCGGAGAGCAGTACTTC. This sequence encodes CAISEGRAVGEQYF.

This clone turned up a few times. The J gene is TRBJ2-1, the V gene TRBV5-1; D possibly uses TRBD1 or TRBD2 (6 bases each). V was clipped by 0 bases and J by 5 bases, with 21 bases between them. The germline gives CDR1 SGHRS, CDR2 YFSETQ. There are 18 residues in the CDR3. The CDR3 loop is CASSLAAVGASANNEQFF. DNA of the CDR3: TGCGCCAGCAGCTTGGCCGCAGTGGGGGCTAGCGCCAACAATGAGCAGTTCTTC.

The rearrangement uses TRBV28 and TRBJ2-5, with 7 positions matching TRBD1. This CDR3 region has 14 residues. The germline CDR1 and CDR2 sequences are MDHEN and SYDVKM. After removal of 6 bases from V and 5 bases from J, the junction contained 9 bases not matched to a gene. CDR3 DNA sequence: TGTGCCAGCAGAACCACAGGGGAAGCGGAGACCCAGTACTTC. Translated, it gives CASRTTGEAETQYF.

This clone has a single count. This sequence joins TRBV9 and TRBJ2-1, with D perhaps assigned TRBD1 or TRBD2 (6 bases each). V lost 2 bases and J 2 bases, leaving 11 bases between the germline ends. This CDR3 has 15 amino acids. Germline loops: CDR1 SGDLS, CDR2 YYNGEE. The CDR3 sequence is CASSVGGNAYNEQFF. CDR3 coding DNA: TGTGCCAGCAGCGTCGGGGGCAATGCCTACAATGAGCAGTTCTTC.

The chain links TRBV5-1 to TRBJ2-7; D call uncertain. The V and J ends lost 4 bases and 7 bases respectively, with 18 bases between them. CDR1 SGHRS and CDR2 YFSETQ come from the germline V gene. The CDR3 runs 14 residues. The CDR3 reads CASSPSLDLGEQYF. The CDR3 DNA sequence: TGCGCCAGCAGCCCTTCTCTTGACTTGGGGGAGCAGTACTTC.

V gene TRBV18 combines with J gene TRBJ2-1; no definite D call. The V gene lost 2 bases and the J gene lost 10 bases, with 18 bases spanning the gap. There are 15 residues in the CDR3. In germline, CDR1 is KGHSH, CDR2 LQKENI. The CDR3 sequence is CASSPSLDWSREQFF. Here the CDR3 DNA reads TGTGCCAGCTCACCATCGCTAGACTGGTCTCGGGAGCAGTTCTTC.

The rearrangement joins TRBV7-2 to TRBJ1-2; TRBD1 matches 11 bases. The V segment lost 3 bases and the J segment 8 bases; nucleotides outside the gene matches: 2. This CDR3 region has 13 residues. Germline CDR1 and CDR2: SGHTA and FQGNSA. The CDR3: CASSLDRGRGYTF. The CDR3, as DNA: TGTGCCAGCAGCTTGGACAGGGGGCGCGGCTACACCTTC.

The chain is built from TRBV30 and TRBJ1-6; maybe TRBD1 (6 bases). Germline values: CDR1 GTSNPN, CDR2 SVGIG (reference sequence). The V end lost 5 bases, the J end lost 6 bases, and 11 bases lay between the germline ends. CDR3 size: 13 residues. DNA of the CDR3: TGTGCCTGGCAGGGGTATCCTAATTCACCCCTCCACTTT. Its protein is CAWQGYPNSPLHF.

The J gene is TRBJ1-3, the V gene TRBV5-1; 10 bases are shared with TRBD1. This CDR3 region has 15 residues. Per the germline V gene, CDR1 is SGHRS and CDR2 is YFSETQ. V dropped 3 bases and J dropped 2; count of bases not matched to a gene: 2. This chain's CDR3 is CASSSGQGAGNTIYF. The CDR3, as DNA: TGCGCCAGCAGCTCTGGACAGGGGGCTGGAAACACCATATATTTT.

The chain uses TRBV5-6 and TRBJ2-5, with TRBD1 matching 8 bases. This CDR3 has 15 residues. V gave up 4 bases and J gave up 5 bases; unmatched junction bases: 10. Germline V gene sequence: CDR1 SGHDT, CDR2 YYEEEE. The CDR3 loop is CASSPYAGGGETQYF. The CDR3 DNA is TGTGCCAGCAGCCCATACGCAGGGGGCGGTGAGACCCAGTACTTC.

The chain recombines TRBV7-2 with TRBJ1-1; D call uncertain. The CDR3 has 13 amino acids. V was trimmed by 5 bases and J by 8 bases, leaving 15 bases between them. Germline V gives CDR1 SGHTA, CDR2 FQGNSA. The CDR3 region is CASSVTPGLEAFF. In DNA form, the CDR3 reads TGTGCCAGCAGCGTAACACCCGGACTGGAAGCTTTCTTT.

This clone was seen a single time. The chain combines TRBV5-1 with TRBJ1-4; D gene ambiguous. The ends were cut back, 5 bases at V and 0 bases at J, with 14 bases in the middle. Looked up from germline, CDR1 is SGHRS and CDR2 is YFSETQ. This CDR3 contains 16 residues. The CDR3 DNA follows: TGCGCCAGCAGTGATCCAGGACTTGCAACTAATGAAAAACTGTTTTTT. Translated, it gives CASSDPGLATNEKLFF. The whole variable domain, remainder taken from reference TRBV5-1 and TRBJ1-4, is KAGVTQTPRYLIKTRGQQVTLSCSPISGHRSVSWYQQTPGQGLQFLFEYFSETQRNKGNFPGRFSGRQFSNSRSEMNVSTLELGDSALYLCASSDPGLATNEKLFFGSGTQLSVL.